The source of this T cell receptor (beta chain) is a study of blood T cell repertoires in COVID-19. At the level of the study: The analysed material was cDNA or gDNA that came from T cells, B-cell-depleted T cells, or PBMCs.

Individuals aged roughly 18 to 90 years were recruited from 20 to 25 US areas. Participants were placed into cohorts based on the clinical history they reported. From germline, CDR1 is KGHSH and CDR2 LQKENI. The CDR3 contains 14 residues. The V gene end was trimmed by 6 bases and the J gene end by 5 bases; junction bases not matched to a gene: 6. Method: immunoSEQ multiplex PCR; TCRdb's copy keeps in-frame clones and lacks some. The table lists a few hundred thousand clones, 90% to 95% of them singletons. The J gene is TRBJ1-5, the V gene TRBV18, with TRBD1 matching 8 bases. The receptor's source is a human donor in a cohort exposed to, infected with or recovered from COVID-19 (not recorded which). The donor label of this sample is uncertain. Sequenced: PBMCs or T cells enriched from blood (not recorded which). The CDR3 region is CASSRTGLDQPQHF. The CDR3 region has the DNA TGTGCCAGCTCCCGGACAGGGTTGGATCAGCCCCAGCATTTT.